The clone carrying this T cell receptor (beta chain) was counted ten times or more. What it recognizes is unknown. Every molecule of TCR cDNA had its own unique molecular identifier. TCRdb reanalysed the 5' RACE reads using MiXCR and keeps one entry per CDR3 protein. The sample lists about 7,900 distinct CDR3 sequences; around 6.7% were seen once. Time point here: sample taken at primary tumor resection. Unsorted whole RNA of tumor, nontumor lung or frozen PBMC was sequenced. The data were obtained in a study of spatial heterogeneity in lung cancer. Study-level points and caveats: Expanded alpha and beta TCR counts within tumors tracked tumor mutation counts.

V was cut by 1 base and J by 2 bases, with 7 bases left in between. The CDR3 length is 13 residues. Germline values: CDR1 DFQATT, CDR2 SNEGSKA (reference sequence). The rearrangement joins TRBV20-1 to TRBJ2-3; no firm D call. This sample comprised lung tumor tissue, obtained at surgery. This sequence originates from a female donor with early-stage non-small cell lung cancer. CDR3 coding DNA: TGCAGTGCTAGAGCGCAGATCACAGATACGCAGTATTTT. Translation: CSARAQITDTQYF.